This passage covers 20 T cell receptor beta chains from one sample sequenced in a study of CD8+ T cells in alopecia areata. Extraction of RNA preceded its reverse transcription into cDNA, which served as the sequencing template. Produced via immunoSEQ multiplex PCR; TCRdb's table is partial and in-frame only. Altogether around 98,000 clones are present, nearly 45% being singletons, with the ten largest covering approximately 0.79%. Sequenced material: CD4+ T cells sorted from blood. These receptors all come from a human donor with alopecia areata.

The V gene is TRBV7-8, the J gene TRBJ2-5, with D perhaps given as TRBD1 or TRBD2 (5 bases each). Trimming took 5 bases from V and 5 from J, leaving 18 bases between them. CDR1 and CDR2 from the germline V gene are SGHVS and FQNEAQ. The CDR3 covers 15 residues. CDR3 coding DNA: TGTGCCAGCAGCCCTAAAAGGGTGGGGGATGAGACCCAGTACTTC. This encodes CASSPKRVGDETQYF.

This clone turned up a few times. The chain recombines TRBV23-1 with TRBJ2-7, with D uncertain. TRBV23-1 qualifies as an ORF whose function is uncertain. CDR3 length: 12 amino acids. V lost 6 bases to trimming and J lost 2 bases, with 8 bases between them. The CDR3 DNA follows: TGCGCCAGCAGAAGACTGGCCTACGAGCAGTACTTC. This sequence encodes CASRRLAYEQYF.

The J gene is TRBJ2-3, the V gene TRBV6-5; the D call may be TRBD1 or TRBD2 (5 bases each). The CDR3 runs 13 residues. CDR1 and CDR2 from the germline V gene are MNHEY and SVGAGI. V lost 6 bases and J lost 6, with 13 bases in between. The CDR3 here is CASRGTTTDTQYF. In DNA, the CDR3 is TGTGCCAGCAGGGGGACCACAACGGATACGCAGTATTTT.

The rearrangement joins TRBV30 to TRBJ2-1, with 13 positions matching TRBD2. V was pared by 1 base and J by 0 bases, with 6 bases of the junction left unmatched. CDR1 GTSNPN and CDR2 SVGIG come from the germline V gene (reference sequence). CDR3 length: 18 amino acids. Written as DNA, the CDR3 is TGTGCCTGGAGTGGCATACTAGCGGGAGGGACCTCCTACAATGAGCAGTTCTTC. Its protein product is CAWSGILAGGTSYNEQFF.

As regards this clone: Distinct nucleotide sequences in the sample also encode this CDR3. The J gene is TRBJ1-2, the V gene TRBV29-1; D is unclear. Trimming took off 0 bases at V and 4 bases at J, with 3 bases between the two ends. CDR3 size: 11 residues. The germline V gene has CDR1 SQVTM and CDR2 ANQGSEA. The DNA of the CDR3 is TGCAGCGTTGAAGACGGCTATGGCTACACCTTC. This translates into CSVEDGYGYTF.

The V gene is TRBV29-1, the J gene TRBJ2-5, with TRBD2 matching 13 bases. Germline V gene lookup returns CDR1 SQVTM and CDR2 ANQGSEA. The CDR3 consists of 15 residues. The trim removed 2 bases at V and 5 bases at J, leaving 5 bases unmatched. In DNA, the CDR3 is TGCAGCGTTGAAAGACTAGCGGGAGGCCGGGAGACCCAGTACTTC. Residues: CSVERLAGGRETQYF.

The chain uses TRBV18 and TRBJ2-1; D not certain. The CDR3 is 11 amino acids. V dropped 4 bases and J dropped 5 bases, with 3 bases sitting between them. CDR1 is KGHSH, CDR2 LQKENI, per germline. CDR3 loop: CASSQDNEQFF. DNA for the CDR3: TGTGCCAGCTCACAAGACAATGAGCAGTTCTTC.

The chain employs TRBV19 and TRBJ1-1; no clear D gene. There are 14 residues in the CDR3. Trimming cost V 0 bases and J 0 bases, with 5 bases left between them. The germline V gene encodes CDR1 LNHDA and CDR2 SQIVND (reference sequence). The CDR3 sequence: CASSIEWLNTEAFF. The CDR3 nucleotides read TGTGCCAGTAGTATAGAATGGTTGAACACTGAAGCTTTCTTT.

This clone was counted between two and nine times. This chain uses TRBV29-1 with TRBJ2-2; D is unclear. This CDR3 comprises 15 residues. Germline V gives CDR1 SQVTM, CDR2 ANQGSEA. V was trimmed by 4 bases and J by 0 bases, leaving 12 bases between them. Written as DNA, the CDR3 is TGCAGCGTTGCGGGTGCCGGTTCGAACACCGGGGAGCTGTTTTTT. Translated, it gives CSVAGAGSNTGELFF.

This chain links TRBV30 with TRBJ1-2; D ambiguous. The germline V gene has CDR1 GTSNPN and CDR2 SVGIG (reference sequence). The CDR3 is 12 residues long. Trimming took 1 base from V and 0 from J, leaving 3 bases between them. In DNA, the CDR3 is TGTGCCTGGAGTGGGTCTAACTATGGCTACACCTTC. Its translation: CAWSGSNYGYTF.

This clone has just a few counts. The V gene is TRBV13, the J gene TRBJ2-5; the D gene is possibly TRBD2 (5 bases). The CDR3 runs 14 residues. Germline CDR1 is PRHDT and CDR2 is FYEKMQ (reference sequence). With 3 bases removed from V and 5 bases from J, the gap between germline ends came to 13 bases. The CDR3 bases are TGTGCCAGCAGCTTGATGGGAAAGCGGGAGACCCAGTACTTC. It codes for CASSLMGKRETQYF.

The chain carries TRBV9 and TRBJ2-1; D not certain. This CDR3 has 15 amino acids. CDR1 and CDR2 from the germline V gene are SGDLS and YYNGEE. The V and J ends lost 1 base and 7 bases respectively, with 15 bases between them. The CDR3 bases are TGTGCCAGCAGCGTACAGCCCATCGCTGAGAATGAGCAGTTCTTC. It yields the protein CASSVQPIAENEQFF.

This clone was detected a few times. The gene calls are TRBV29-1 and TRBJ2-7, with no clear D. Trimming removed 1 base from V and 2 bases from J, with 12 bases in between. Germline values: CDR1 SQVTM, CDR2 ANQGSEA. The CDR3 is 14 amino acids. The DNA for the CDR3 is TGCAGCGTTGAAGTGACACTTGGGGCCTACGAGCAGTACTTC. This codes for CSVEVTLGAYEQYF.

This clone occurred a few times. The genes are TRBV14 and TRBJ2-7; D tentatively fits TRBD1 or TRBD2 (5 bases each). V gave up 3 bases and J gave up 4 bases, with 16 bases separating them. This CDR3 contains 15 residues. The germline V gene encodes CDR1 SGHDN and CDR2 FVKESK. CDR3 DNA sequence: TGTGCCAGCAGCCAGTACAGGACTGTGGGTTACGAGCAGTACTTC. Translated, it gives CASSQYRTVGYEQYF.

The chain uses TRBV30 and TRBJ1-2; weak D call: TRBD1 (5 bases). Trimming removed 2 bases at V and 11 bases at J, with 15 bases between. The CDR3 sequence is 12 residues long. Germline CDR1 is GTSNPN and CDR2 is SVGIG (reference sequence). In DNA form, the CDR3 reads TGTGCCTGGAGTTCCGGGACTATGGAGTACACCTTC. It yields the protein CAWSSGTMEYTF.

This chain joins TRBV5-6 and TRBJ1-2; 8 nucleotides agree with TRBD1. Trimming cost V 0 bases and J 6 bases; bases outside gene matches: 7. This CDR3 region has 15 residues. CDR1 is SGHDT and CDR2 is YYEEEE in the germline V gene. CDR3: CASSLGQGASDGYTF. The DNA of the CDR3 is TGTGCCAGCAGCTTGGGGCAGGGGGCTTCTGATGGCTACACCTTC.

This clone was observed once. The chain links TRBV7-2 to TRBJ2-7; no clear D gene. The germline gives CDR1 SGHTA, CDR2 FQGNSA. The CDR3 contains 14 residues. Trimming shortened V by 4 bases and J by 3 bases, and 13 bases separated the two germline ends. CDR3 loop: CASSSGAGYYEQYF. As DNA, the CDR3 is TGTGCCAGCAGCTCCGGTGCCGGGTACTACGAGCAGTACTTC. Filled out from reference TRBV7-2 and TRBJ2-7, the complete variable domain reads GAGVSQSPSNKVTEKGKDVELRCDPISGHTALYWYRQSLGQGLEFLIYFQGNSAPDKSGLPSDRFSAERTGGSVSTLTIQRTQQEDSAVYLCASSSGAGYYEQYFGPGTRLTVT.

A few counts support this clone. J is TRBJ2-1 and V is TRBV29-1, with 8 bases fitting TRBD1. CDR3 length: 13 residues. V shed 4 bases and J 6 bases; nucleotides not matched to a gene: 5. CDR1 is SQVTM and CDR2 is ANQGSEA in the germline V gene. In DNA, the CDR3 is TGCAGCGTTGGACAGGGGTTTGGCAATGAGCAGTTCTTC. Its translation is CSVGQGFGNEQFF.

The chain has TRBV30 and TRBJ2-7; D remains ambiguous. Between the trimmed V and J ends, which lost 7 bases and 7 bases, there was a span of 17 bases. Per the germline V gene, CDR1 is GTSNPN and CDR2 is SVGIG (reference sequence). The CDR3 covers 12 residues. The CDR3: CAYALDSREQYF. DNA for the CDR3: TGTGCCTACGCCTTGGATTCTCGGGAGCAGTACTTC.

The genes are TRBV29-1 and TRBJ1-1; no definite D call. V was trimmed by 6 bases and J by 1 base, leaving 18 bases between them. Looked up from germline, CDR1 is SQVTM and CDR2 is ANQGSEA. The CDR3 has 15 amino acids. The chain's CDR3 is CSVGFRARTNTEAFF. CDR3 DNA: TGCAGCGTAGGGTTTAGAGCCCGCACGAACACTGAAGCTTTCTTT.